Below, 25 T cell receptor beta chains from the same sample are listed, as sequenced in a study of long-term antiretroviral therapy in people with HIV. This was the immunoSEQ v3.0 assay at survey level. Method: immunoSEQ multiplex PCR; TCRdb's copy keeps in-frame clones and lacks some. The sample holds 30,000 to 35,000 clones, around 79% seen once. This material consisted of unsorted PBMCs, taken 1.9 years after starting antiretroviral therapy. These TCRs come from a man aged 18 to 35 with HIV.

The chain employs TRBV19 and TRBJ1-6, with a possible D match to TRBD1 (5 bases). The germline CDR1 and CDR2 sequences are LNHDA and SQIVND (reference sequence). V was cut by 8 bases and J by 5 bases, with 13 bases left in between. The CDR3 runs 14 residues. The CDR3 DNA sequence: TGTGCCAGTTCTTCCGGGACCAATAATTCACCCCTCCACTTT. It codes for CASSSGTNNSPLHF.

The chain combines TRBV2 with TRBJ1-1; 9 bases are a match to TRBD1. The CDR3 is 13 amino acids. Trimming removed 9 bases from V and 3 bases from J; junction bases left unmatched: 5. Germline V gives CDR1 SNHLY, CDR2 FYNNEI. CDR3 loop: CARGQGSYTEAFF. In DNA, the CDR3 is TGTGCCAGAGGACAGGGGTCTTACACTGAAGCTTTCTTT.

This chain links TRBV5-5 with TRBJ2-7, with a possible D match to TRBD1 (6 bases). The V and J ends lost 4 bases and 3 bases respectively, with 14 bases between them. The CDR3 contains 14 residues. Germline lookup yields CDR1 SGHKS and CDR2 YYEKEE (reference sequence). CDR3 loop: CASSAGQIFYEQYF. The DNA of the CDR3 is TGTGCCAGCAGCGCCGGACAGATATTCTACGAGCAGTACTTC.

This chain uses TRBV9 with TRBJ2-1; the D is unclear. The CDR3 runs to 16 residues. From germline, CDR1 is SGDLS and CDR2 YYNGEE. The V gene lost 3 bases and the J gene lost 11 bases, with 24 bases spanning the gap. The CDR3 loop reads CASSADNSRTTPQQFF. The CDR3, as DNA: TGTGCCAGCAGCGCCGACAACTCCAGGACCACGCCACAGCAGTTCTTC. The full variable domain, its missing parts supplied by reference TRBV9 and TRBJ2-1, is DSGVTQTPKHLITATGQRVTLRCSPRSGDLSVYWYQQSLDQGLQFLIQYYNGEERAKGNILERFSAQQFPDLHSELNLSSLELGDSALYFCASSADNSRTTPQQFFGPGTRLTVL.

The V call is TRBV5-1, the J call TRBJ2-5, with D possibly matching TRBD2 (6 bases). The V end lost 0 bases, the J end lost 4 bases, and 16 bases lay between the germline ends. The CDR3 length is 16 residues. Germline V lookup: CDR1 SGHRS, CDR2 YFSETQ. This chain's CDR3 is CASSLGLVASGETQYF. The CDR3, as DNA: TGCGCCAGCAGCTTGGGACTAGTCGCCTCGGGAGAGACCCAGTACTTC. The full variable domain, in which reference TRBV5-1 and TRBJ2-5 provide the parts outside the CDR3, is KAGVTQTPRYLIKTRGQQVTLSCSPISGHRSVSWYQQTPGQGLQFLFEYFSETQRNKGNFPGRFSGRQFSNSRSEMNVSTLELGDSALYLCASSLGLVASGETQYFGPGTRLLVL.

This rearrangement joins TRBV2 to TRBJ1-1, with 9 bases aligning to TRBD1. V lost 4 bases and J lost 6; bases outside the gene matches: 0. The length of the CDR3 is 12 residues. CDR1 is SNHLY, CDR2 FYNNEI, per germline. CDR3 DNA: TGTGCCAGCAGTGGACAGGGGGCTGAAGCTTTCTTT. Encoded protein: CASSGQGAEAFF.

This rearrangement joins TRBV28 to TRBJ2-4; unclear D gene. Germline V lookup: CDR1 MDHEN, CDR2 SYDVKM. The CDR3 length is 14 residues. V was shortened by 6 bases and J by 0 bases, with 9 bases between the two germline ends. The CDR3 region has the DNA TGTGCCAGCAGCCCACCCCTAGCCAAAAACATTCAGTACTTC. Its protein is CASSPPLAKNIQYF.

The chain uses TRBV4-2 and TRBJ2-6; D gene ambiguous. The CDR3 has 17 amino acids. V was cut by 0 bases and J by 4 bases, with 13 bases left in between. Germline V CDR1 and CDR2: LGHNA, YNFKEQ. This CDR3 is CASSQDLSRLGANVLTF. In nucleotides, the CDR3 is TGTGCCAGCAGCCAAGATTTGAGCAGATTGGGGGCCAACGTCCTGACTTTC.

V usage is TRBV5-1 and J usage is TRBJ2-7; 10 nucleotides line up with TRBD1. The germline CDR1 and CDR2 sequences are SGHRS and YFSETQ. Trimming removed 0 bases from V and 4 bases from J; junction bases left unmatched: 7. The length of the CDR3 is 16 residues. DNA for the CDR3: TGCGCCAGCAGCTTGGCAGTACCGGGACAGGGGTACGAGCAGTACTTC. Translation: CASSLAVPGQGYEQYF.

This clone has just a few counts. The V call is TRBV4-1, the J call TRBJ1-2, with D perhaps TRBD1 (5 bases). The CDR3 totals 14 residues. V was cut by 1 base and J by 4 bases, with 10 bases left in between. From germline, CDR1 is MGHRA and CDR2 YSYEKL. The chain's CDR3 is CASSQVQGTYGYTF. In DNA, the CDR3 is TGCGCCAGCAGCCAAGTTCAGGGAACCTATGGCTACACCTTC.

This clone was counted only a few times. The CDR3 nucleotides are TGTGCCAGCTCACCACCGCCGGTATATGGCTACACCTTC. Translation: CASSPPPVYGYTF. The V call is TRBV18, the J call TRBJ1-2; D is undetermined. The CDR3 covers 13 residues. Per the germline V gene, CDR1 is KGHSH and CDR2 is LQKENI. Between the trimmed V and J ends, which lost 0 bases and 5 bases, there was a span of 7 bases.

The rearrangement uses TRBV6-6 and TRBJ1-5; D is ambiguous. V was pared by 0 bases and J by 6 bases, with 15 bases between. This CDR3 is 16 amino acids long. Germline V gene lookup returns CDR1 MNHNY and CDR2 SVGAGI (reference sequence). Here the CDR3 DNA reads TGTGCCAGCAGTTACTCCCTTAGATATTCCGGTCAGCCCCAGCATTTT. It translates to CASSYSLRYSGQPQHF.

The chain couples TRBV7-8 to TRBJ2-5; D possibly uses TRBD1 or TRBD2 (5 bases each). Trimming pared 4 bases from V and 3 bases from J, leaving 12 bases between. Germline V lookup: CDR1 SGHVS, CDR2 FQNEAQ. The CDR3 has 14 residues. The CDR3 loop reads CASSYRDHEETQYF. CDR3 in DNA: TGTGCCAGCAGCTACCGGGACCATGAAGAGACCCAGTACTTC.

The chain employs TRBV4-1 and TRBJ1-5; a weak D match, TRBD1 (5 bases). V was cut by 1 base and J by 4 bases, with 11 bases left in between. The germline gives CDR1 MGHRA, CDR2 YSYEKL. This CDR3 has 15 amino acids. CDR3 region: CASSQVDSWNQPQHF. In DNA, the CDR3 is TGCGCCAGCAGCCAAGTAGACAGCTGGAATCAGCCCCAGCATTTT.

CDR3 DNA: TGTGCCAGCAGCCATACTGGGACAGGGGAGGAGACCCAGTACTTC. This translates into CASSHTGTGEETQYF. J is TRBJ2-5 and V is TRBV28, with 10 bases identical to TRBD1. V lost 6 bases to trimming and J lost 5 bases; unmatched junction nucleotides: 9. Germline lookup yields CDR1 MDHEN and CDR2 SYDVKM. The CDR3 is 15 residues long.

The rearrangement joins TRBV7-9 to TRBJ2-3, with 12 bases aligning to TRBD1. Germline V gene lookup returns CDR1 SEHNR and CDR2 FQNEAQ (reference sequence). The CDR3 sequence is 15 residues long. V was clipped by 5 bases and J by 6 bases; unmatched bases: 6. DNA for the CDR3: TGTGCCAGCAGCACGGCCGGGACAGGGGGCGATACGCAGTATTTT. It codes for CASSTAGTGGDTQYF. Together with reference TRBV7-9 and TRBJ2-3, the CDR3 gives the full variable domain: DTGVSQNPRHKITKRGQNVTFRCDPISEHNRLYWYRQTLGQGPEFLTYFQNEAQLEKSRLLSDRFSAERPKGSFSTLEIQRTEQGDSAMYLCASSTAGTGGDTQYFGPGTRLTVL.

The chain links TRBV5-4 to TRBJ2-7; unclear D gene. This CDR3 contains 14 residues. V was clipped by 9 bases and J by 7 bases, with 23 bases between them. Germline assignment: CDR1 SGHNT and CDR2 YYREEE (reference sequence). The CDR3 reads CATSSTQSFGEQYV. The CDR3 nucleotides are TGTGCCACCTCGTCGACACAATCCTTTGGTGAGCAGTACGTC.

This clone showed up just once. The V gene is TRBV4-1, the J gene TRBJ1-1; no clear D. The CDR3 has 15 residues. V shed 1 base and J shed 2 bases, with 11 bases lying between them. Germline CDR1 reads MGHRA; CDR2 reads YSYEKL. CDR3 sequence reads: CASSQGASYNTEAFF. The CDR3 DNA reads as TGCGCCAGCAGCCAAGGCGCCAGCTATAACACTGAAGCTTTCTTT.

Of note for this clone: Other DNA sequences in the same sample also yield this CDR3. The chain has TRBV28 and TRBJ1-5; D not certain. The V and J ends lost 6 bases and 4 bases respectively, with 4 bases between them. Germline CDR1 and CDR2: MDHEN and SYDVKM. The CDR3 is made up of 11 amino acids. The CDR3 region is CASSTNQPQHF. CDR3 coding DNA: TGTGCCAGCAGCACTAATCAGCCCCAGCATTTT. Variable domain in full (rest from reference TRBV28 and TRBJ1-5): DVKVTQSSRYLVKRTGEKVFLECVQDMDHENMFWYRQDPGLGLRLIYFSYDVKMKEKGDIPEGYSVSREKKERFSLILESASTNQTSMYLCASSTNQPQHFGDGTRLSIL.

The gene calls are TRBV5-1 and TRBJ1-1; the D is unclear. Germline V gene data show CDR1 as SGHRS and CDR2 as YFSETQ. V lost 7 bases to trimming and J lost 4 bases, with 17 bases between them. The CDR3 is made up of 14 amino acids. CDR3: CASELSPGGTEAFF. The DNA for the CDR3 is TGCGCCAGCGAATTAAGTCCGGGAGGCACTGAAGCTTTCTTT.

CDR3 loop: CASSDSGLAALQFF. The CDR3 DNA reads as TGTGCCAGCAGTGACTCCGGGCTGGCCGCGCTGCAGTTCTTC. V and J are TRBV6-4 and TRBJ2-1; D is unresolved. The CDR3 length is 14 residues. Deletions cut 0 bases from V and 12 bases from J, with 15 bases between. Germline assignment: CDR1 MRHNA and CDR2 SNTAGT.

The chain has TRBV28 and TRBJ2-3, with D tentatively TRBD1 (5 bases). The CDR3 length is 16 residues. V dropped 3 bases and J dropped 1 base, with 14 bases sitting between them. Germline CDR1 and CDR2: MDHEN and SYDVKM. CDR3: CASSFMGLPGTDTQYF. The CDR3 DNA reads TGTGCCAGCAGTTTCATGGGGCTACCGGGCACAGATACGCAGTATTTT.

The CDR3 is CASSGTGTGRADTQYF. Written as DNA, the CDR3 is TGTGCCAGCAGTGGGACAGGGACAGGGAGGGCGGATACGCAGTATTTT. The chain recombines TRBV28 with TRBJ2-3; 9 bases are a match to TRBD1. V was clipped by 5 bases and J by 6 bases; unmatched bases: 12. The CDR3 totals 16 residues. Per the germline V gene, CDR1 is MDHEN and CDR2 is SYDVKM.

The sample holds a few counts of this clone. The chain recombines TRBV2 with TRBJ1-4, with D perhaps TRBD1 (6 bases). The CDR3 has 10 residues. Germline V CDR1 and CDR2: SNHLY, FYNNEI. Trimming cost V 8 bases and J 10 bases, with 8 bases left between them. The CDR3 here is CASGGGKLFF. Here the CDR3 DNA reads TGTGCCAGCGGGGGCGGAAAACTGTTTTTT.

V usage is TRBV18 and J usage is TRBJ1-2, with 8 bases fitting TRBD1. The CDR3 totals 13 residues. Germline CDR1 reads KGHSH; CDR2 reads LQKENI. V dropped 5 bases and J dropped 3; count of bases not matched to a gene: 2. CDR3 DNA sequence: TGTGCCAGCTCATCGGGACAGGACTATGGCTACACCTTC. It yields the protein CASSSGQDYGYTF. The full variable domain, in which reference TRBV18 and TRBJ1-2 provide the parts outside the CDR3, is NAGVMQNPRHLVRRRGQEARLRCSPMKGHSHVYWYRQLPEEGLKFMVYLQKENIIDESGMPKERFSAEFPKEGPSILRIQQVVRGDSAAYFCASSSGQDYGYTFGSGTRLTVV.